This T cell receptor (beta chain) derives from a study of cytomegalovirus exposure and HLA in healthy donors. This clone was found a few times. What it binds is unknown. Study outcomes and limitations: In a later analysis, donors in an Asian-associated ancestry cluster reportedly had fewer N-insertions in productive TCRs than the cohort mean. Analysis was carried out at a later point, and it linked a missense DCLRE1C variant to TCR beta V- and J-gene trimming.

The V gene's germline CDR1 is MNHEY and CDR2 SVGAGI. This CDR3 contains 16 residues. V was pared by 3 bases and J by 0 bases, with 4 bases of the junction left unmatched. Primers for the PCR totalled 60 Vbeta and 13 Jbeta. Profiling relied on immunoSEQ multiplex PCR, and the TCRdb table lists in-frame clones only, not all of them. The sample consists of around 120,000 clones, roughly 80% of them appearing once. This TCR came from a male donor in good health and CMV-seropositive. This chain joins TRBV6-5 and TRBJ1-4, with TRBD1 matching over 7 bases. Sequenced input: PBMCs. DNA of the CDR3: TGTGCCAGCAGTTATAGGGGGCGTCCAACTAATGAAAAACTGTTTTTT. Encoded protein: CASSYRGRPTNEKLFF.